The rows below give T cell receptor beta chains drawn from one sample of a study of tumor-infiltrating lymphocytes in localized non-small cell lung cancer. Profiling relied on immunoSEQ multiplex PCR, and the TCRdb table lists in-frame clones only, not all of them. Of 10,000 to 15,000 clones in the sample, roughly four fifths are singletons; the top ten hold 12%. The sequencing sample was made of uninvolved lung tissue not adjacent to the tumor. These receptors came from a human donor with non-small cell lung cancer. Each CDR3 is given without its conserved first and last residue. Rows may omit the clone size; those that give it use once, few, many or a size class.

CDR3: ASSQDNSRDYNEQF; J: TRBJ2-1; V: TRBV4-1; size: .
CDR3: ASRIPGRNNEQF; J: TRBJ2-1; V: TRBV6-5; size: .
CDR3: ASSLGLRRGGQETQY; J: TRBJ2-5; V: TRBV7-6; size: once
CDR3: ASSTGGGEAF; J: TRBJ1-1; V: TRBV9; size: .
CDR3: ASSLGAGPSQAF; J: TRBJ1-1; V: TRBV5-1; size: .
CDR3: ASSSAVTGGWRNTEAF; J: TRBJ1-1; V: TRBV13; size: .
CDR3: ATSRDREGTSEQY; J: TRBJ2-7; V: TRBV15; size: .
CDR3: AWSSINSGRGYT; J: TRBJ1-2; V: TRBV30; size: .
CDR3: ASSQGQPPNEQY; J: TRBJ2-7; V: TRBV7-2; size: .
CDR3: ASSPNRQGAAGELF; J: TRBJ2-2; V: TRBV27; size: once
CDR3: ASSQDDNTETQY; J: TRBJ2-5; V: TRBV4-1; size: once
CDR3: ASSGRGHRDTQY; J: TRBJ2-3; V: TRBV9; size: .
CDR3: ASSTGEGQPQH; J: TRBJ1-5; V: TRBV11-3; size: .
CDR3: ASSLGGGRDEQY; J: TRBJ2-7; V: TRBV2; size: once
CDR3: ASSRAQTELYNEQF; J: TRBJ2-1; V: TRBV27; size: .
CDR3: ASSSRGQRSYNSPLH; J: TRBJ1-6; V: TRBV19; size: few
CDR3: ASSISARQGITEAF; J: TRBJ1-1; V: TRBV19; size: .
CDR3: ASSQIRQF; J: TRBJ2-1; V: TRBV2; size: .
CDR3: ASRGQGVYGYT; J: TRBJ1-2; V: TRBV19; size: .
CDR3: ATRGRLNTGELF; J: TRBJ2-2; V: TRBV7-6; size: .
CDR3: AEGSGGAEVYEQF; J: TRBJ2-1; V: TRBV2; size: .
CDR3: ASTKDTEAF; J: TRBJ1-1; V: TRBV5-6; size: few
CDR3: ASSLDAQGGWTEAF; J: TRBJ1-1; V: TRBV5-5; size: .
CDR3: ASSPGQGSTDTQY; J: TRBJ2-3; V: TRBV5-1; size: .
CDR3: ASSSSNLLSADYGYT; J: TRBJ1-2; V: TRBV27; size: .
CDR3: ASGTGGSGGEKLF; J: TRBJ1-4; V: TRBV6-1; size: .
CDR3: ASSLGGVYEQY; J: TRBJ2-7; V: TRBV5-4; size: .
CDR3: ASSRTAEETQY; J: TRBJ2-5; V: TRBV6-4; size: few
CDR3: AWDAGNTEAF; J: TRBJ1-1; V: TRBV30; size: .
CDR3: ATSRDRAGGVTEAF; J: TRBJ1-1; V: TRBV15; size: .
CDR3: ASSLALTSGGIPNEQF; J: TRBJ2-1; V: TRBV4-2; size: .
CDR3: ASSSTSGNNEQF; J: TRBJ2-1; V: TRBV10-1; size: .
CDR3: ASSPILALGTGELF; J: TRBJ2-2; V: TRBV4-2; size: .
CDR3: ASSLRRASEAF; J: TRBJ1-1; V: TRBV6-1; size: .
CDR3: ASSLDGGVAKNIQY; J: TRBJ2-4; V: TRBV7-2; size: .
CDR3: ASSQDGLAGGHNEQF; J: TRBJ2-1; V: TRBV4-3; size: .
CDR3: ASTGLFNYGYT; J: TRBJ1-2; V: TRBV19; size: .
CDR3: ASSPRDRASRGSPLH; J: TRBJ1-6; V: TRBV7-8; size: .
CDR3: ASSHLDGNLNYGYT; J: TRBJ1-2; V: TRBV4-3; size: .
CDR3: ASSGQGGTEKLF; J: TRBJ1-4; V: TRBV2; size: .
CDR3: ASSWRTGGAGELF; J: TRBJ2-2; V: TRBV7-2; size: .
CDR3: AISERDSLYGYT; J: TRBJ1-2; V: TRBV10-3; size: .
CDR3: AWSVLAGPYEQY; J: TRBJ2-7; V: TRBV30; size: .
CDR3: ASSLAGTGGHEQF; J: TRBJ2-1; V: TRBV5-1; size: .
CDR3: ASGTVRGADTQY; J: TRBJ2-3; V: TRBV19; size: .
CDR3: SVEDRDRPYEQY; J: TRBJ2-7; V: TRBV29-1; size: .
CDR3: ASSSSSGVGATQY; J: TRBJ2-3; V: TRBV7-2; size: .
CDR3: ASSGGLHPYEQY; J: TRBJ2-7; V: TRBV9; size: .
CDR3: ASSIGSLGELF; J: TRBJ2-2; V: TRBV19; size: .